These 3 T cell receptor beta chains were all obtained from the same sample, sequenced in a study of neurological immune-mediated disorders. TCRdb fed the 5' RACE reads into MiXCR, producing one record per CDR3 protein. The table has tens of thousands of distinct CDR3 sequences, over 9% seen once. Sequenced material: PBMCs. These receptors originate from a middle-aged man in good health.

In regard to this clonotype: This clone may be a read error of a much larger clone one base away. The gene calls are TRBV12-3 or TRBV12-4 and TRBJ1-5, with D perhaps matching TRBD1 (5 bases). The germline V and J ends were trimmed by 8 bases and 3 bases, with 8 bases remaining between them. This CDR3 is 12 amino acids long. CDR3 sequence: CASCGTNQPQHF. CDR3 coding DNA: TGTGCCAGCTGCGGGACCAATCAGCCCCAGCATTTT.

This clonotype was counted many times. The chain combines TRBV5-1 with TRBJ2-7, with D hard to call. V was pared by 0 bases and J by 6 bases, with 10 bases between. The CDR3 is made up of 13 amino acids. Germline V gives CDR1 SGHRS, CDR2 YFSETQ. In nucleotides, the CDR3 is TGCGCCAGCAGCTTGGAAGGGTTGGGCGAGCAGTACTTC. This encodes CASSLEGLGEQYF.

This clonotype was detected ten times or more. This chain links TRBV2 with TRBJ1-1; TRBD1 is a possible D gene (5 bases). The CDR3 covers 14 residues. Germline CDR1 SNHLY, CDR2 FYNNEI. V lost 4 bases and J lost 6, with 15 bases in between. The chain's CDR3 is CASSVRGGGAEAFF. The CDR3 DNA reads TGTGCCAGCAGTGTGCGGGGGGGTGGGGCTGAAGCTTTCTTT.